These 7 T cell receptor beta chains were sequenced from one sample in a study of tissue T cells after allogeneic stem cell transplantation. Generated by immunoSEQ multiplex PCR, the TCRdb table keeps only in-frame clones and is missing some. The sample yields over 45,000 clones, about three quarters seen once. Sequenced material: sorted cells pooled from one or two spleens. The source of these receptors is a pool of C57BL/6 mice in good health.

As to this clone: Mouse gene names and germline throughout. The read terminates 1 residue before the CDR3 end, so the remaining end is supplied by the germline J gene. The V call is TRBV13-3, the J call TRBJ2-3; 9 nucleotides agree with TRBD1. The CDR3 runs 15 residues. With 3 bases clipped from V and 3 bases from J, the junction kept 5 bases outside the gene matches. CDR1 and CDR2 from the germline V gene are NNHDY and SYVADS. CDR3 DNA (partial): TGTGCCAGCAGTGGCTGGACAGGGGTGGCAGAAACGCTGTAT. Translating it yields CASSGWTGVAETLY. From start to end, the CDR3 is CASSGWTGVAETLYF.

For this clone: All gene names here are mouse names. The CDR3 end lies 1 residue beyond the end of the read and is filled in from the germline J gene. The rearrangement links TRBV19 to TRBJ2-3; 8 bases are a match to TRBD2. The CDR3 sequence is 14 residues long. Germline loops: CDR1 FNHDT, CDR2 SITEND (reference sequence). J lost 4 bases, V lost 4 bases, and 5 bases had no gene match. The covered CDR3 bases are TGTGCCAGCAGTCTCGACTGGGGTACAGAAACGCTGTAT. Residues: CASSLDWGTETLY. From start to end, the CDR3 is CASSLDWGTETLYF.

Details on this clone: Gene names follow the mouse nomenclature. Other DNA sequences in this sample translate to the same CDR3. The chain's CDR3 is CASGDRNTEVFF. CDR3 DNA (partial): TGTGCCAGCGGTGATCGAAACACAGAAGTCTTC. The gene calls are TRBV13-2 and TRBJ1-1; unclear D gene. The CDR3 end lies 1 residue beyond the end of the read and is filled in from the germline J gene. V lost 1 base and J lost 1, with 2 bases in between. The CDR3 has 12 residues. The germline gives CDR1 NNHNN, CDR2 SYGAGS (reference sequence).

Worth noting for this clone: The genes and germline here are from mouse. The sequence runs out 1 residue before the end of the CDR3; the remainder is reconstructed from the germline J gene. The V gene is TRBV26, the J gene TRBJ2-3, with unresolved D. Trimming cost V 6 bases and J 1 base, with 2 bases left between them. This CDR3 region has 11 residues. Germline V gives CDR1 KGHPV, CDR2 FQNQEV (reference sequence). The covered CDR3 bases are TGTGCCAGCAGGCGTGCAGAAACGCTGTAT. It encodes CASRRAETLY. The CDR3 reads in full as CASRRAETLYF.

Regarding this clone: The germline and genes are mouse ones. Read sequence stops 1 residue before the CDR3 end, and the germline J gene provides the missing end. This chain connects TRBV16 to TRBJ1-4; D gene unclear. Trimming shortened V by 1 base and J by 3 bases, and 6 bases separated the two germline ends. This CDR3 contains 14 residues. Germline CDR1 is SGHSA and CDR2 is FRNQAP. The CDR3 sequence is CASSLAVANERLFF. CDR3 DNA (partial): TGTGCAAGCAGCTTAGCGGTAGCCAACGAAAGATTATTT. Supplemented by reference TRBV16 and TRBJ1-4, the full variable domain reads NAGVIQTPRHKVTGKGQEATLWCEPISGHSAVFWYRQTIVQGLEFLTYFRNQAPIDDSGMPKERFSAQMPNQSHSTLKIQSTQPQDSAVYLCASSLAVANERLFFGHGTKLSVL.

Points on this clone: Mouse gene names apply. The CDR3 goes on 1 residue after the read ends, and that part is filled in from the germline J gene. V is TRBV12-2 and J is TRBJ2-3, with 10 bases matching TRBD1. Germline loops: CDR1 SGHLS, CDR2 HYDKME. V dropped 4 bases and J dropped 3; count of bases not matched to a gene: 6. The CDR3 contains 15 residues. The CDR3 region is CASSTSGQGAETLYF. The covered CDR3 bases are TGTGCCAGCTCAACCTCGGGACAGGGGGCAGAAACGCTGTAT.

As for this clone: The gene names given are mouse names. CDR3 bases read: TGTGCCAGCTCTACCGGGACAAATAATTCGCCCCTCTAC. Protein product: CASSTGTNNSPLY. The entire CDR3 sequence reads CASSTGTNNSPLYF. The V call is TRBV12-2, the J call TRBJ1-6; tentative D call: TRBD1 (6 bases). The CDR3 is cut off 1 residue early in the read; its end comes from the germline J gene. TRBJ1-6 is sorted into the ORF group, with uncertain function. CDR3 size: 14 residues. V lost 3 bases, J lost 5 bases, and 10 bases lay in between. The germline V gene encodes CDR1 SGHLS and CDR2 HYDKME.